This is a list of T cell receptor beta chains from one sample in a study of control samples from healthy donors and cancer patients. Data came from immunoSEQ multiplex PCR; TCRdb stores just in-frame clones and leaves some out. The sample has 100,000 to 150,000 clones; under 90% are singletons. The sample was PBMCs. The receptors were gathered from a man aged 50 to 60 with head and neck cancer. The conserved cysteine and the conserved F or W are not part of the CDR3 here. Clone sizes are given selectively: once, few, many, or a class where the clone is expanded.

clone size	CDR3 length	J gene	V gene	CDR3 protein
NA	11	TRBJ1-2	TRBV3-1/TRBV3-2	ASSQDKGNGYT
NA	12	TRBJ2-3	TRBV10-3	AISESKATDTQY
NA	13	TRBJ2-3	TRBV18	ASSPGQGAADTQY
NA	16	TRBJ2-2	TRBV11-2	ASSTGAPPRGYTGELF
once	9	TRBJ1-2	TRBV6-5	ATGTLYGYT
NA	16	TRBJ2-6	TRBV2	ASSAAGRIFSGANVLT
NA	10	TRBJ2-2	TRBV12-5	ASGSLGGELF
few	11	TRBJ1-1	TRBV14	ASSQDLNTEAF
NA	13	TRBJ1-5	TRBV6-5	ATQSDRAQRQPQH
NA	15	TRBJ2-3	TRBV7-9	ASSLDLWRLSTDTQY
NA	10	TRBJ2-7	TRBV12-3/TRBV12-4	ASSLGQYEQY